This T cell receptor beta chain was obtained from a study of post-analysis software for immune sequencing data (dated by TCRdb to 2014 to 2015). Regarding the research as a whole: Relapsing-remitting, secondary progressive and progressive-relapsing multiple sclerosis were recorded as disease courses, and subtype annotation was lacking for some patients. Patient repertoires were compared against about twelve previously published healthy control repertoires from donors aged about 6 to 27 years. A subset of samples was prepared in parallel using single-end sample barcoding, then pooled and co-amplified after Illumina adapter ligation. Study-wide findings and limitations: Direct clustering with F measure revealed strong co-clustering of samples prepared in the same batch, which led to a batch-effect correction. Compared with controls, multiple sclerosis patients had significantly lower normalized Chao1 diversity, a finding suggesting substantial peripheral T-cell clonal expansion. The control group was slightly older than the multiple sclerosis patient group. Significantly higher frequencies in patients than in controls were found for about five TRBV segments, including TRBV5-6, TRBV5-1 and TRBV20-1.

Library preparation was by PCR. Sequencing relied on an Illumina HiSeq 2500. To reduce PCR and sequencing biases, unique molecular identifiers were built into the TCR beta cDNA libraries. Every 1 to 10 million input T cells yielded 500,000 or so cDNA molecules, meaning each molecule approximated one T cell. The same protocol used for the earlier healthy control dataset was applied to prepare and sequence the patient libraries. Samples belonging to the same batch were prepared together, multiplexed and sequenced on a shared HiSeq lane. As for the original processing: Raw barcoded reads were processed with MIGEC, discarding single-read molecular identifier groups before consensus assembly and CDR3 extraction. VDJtools was used for post-analysis of the clonotype tables, with diversity normalized by down-sampling every dataset to the smallest sample size. To correct batch-related cross-sample contamination, repertoire overlap clustering matched CDR3 amino acid sequences but not nucleotide sequences. TCRdb reworked the public reads: Q25 trimming with fastp, MiXCR clone assembly, productive beta chains retained. Every CDR3 protein is listed once, alongside the most common genes and DNA of its rows. TCRdb's processing, not the authors', yielded these V and J calls. This sample comprises over 150,000 distinct CDR3 sequences, approximately 28% of them detected only once. Over 1.2% of the sample goes to the ten largest clones.

To demonstrate the VDJtools post-analysis software, the study profiled TCR beta repertoires from the peripheral blood of about a dozen young patients with multiple sclerosis. The multiple sclerosis patients were children and adolescents ranging in age from 6 to 15 years. CDR1 is given as SQVTM and CDR2 as ANQGSEA, both from the germline V gene. Its CDR3 holds 12 amino acids, cysteine through phenylalanine. Of all the DNA, just the CDR3 is kept, 36 bases in frame from base 1. This clonotype was found a few times. Its binding antigen is unknown. Base qualities were left out, and no much larger clone turns up one base away.

This chain is built from TRBV29-1 and TRBJ2-1; a stretch of 8 junction bases matches TRBD2. Sequencing input: blood. This sequence was found in a girl aged 5 to 17 with multiple sclerosis. The CDR3 protein: CGGRPPYNEQFF. The DNA sequence is TGCGGCGGGAGGCCCCCTTACAATGAGCAGTTCTTC.